This T cell receptor beta chain was documented in a study of T cells after yellow fever vaccination. For the study at large: SMART-Seq v4 Ultra Low Input served to prepare low-cell-number fractions. Study-wide findings and caveats: The study re-detected most primary-vaccination clones after the booster (roughly 96% CD4, roughly 85% CD8). Relatively few clonotypes were ones that appeared in both CD4 and CD8 compartments. Peaking on day 5 versus 15, the secondary response was faster but weaker.

One entry per CDR3 protein results from TCRdb running MiXCR on the 5' RACE reads. The sample gives 250,000 to 400,000 distinct CDR3 sequences, roughly 4.3% of which show up once; roughly 21% is in the top ten. From germline, CDR1 is KGHSH and CDR2 LQKENI. The CDR3 is 14 residues long. The V and J ends lost 6 bases and 0 bases respectively, with 11 bases between them. This clonotype was recorded at least ten times. As yet, its antigen is unknown. The chain employs TRBV18 and TRBJ1-2, with D perhaps TRBD1 (5 bases). The TCR comes from a man aged 18 to 30 who received the YFV17D yellow fever vaccine. Source: PBMCs, taken 15 days after the yellow fever booster vaccination. The DNA for the CDR3 is TGTGCCAGCTCCGGGACGGGAGCTAACTATGGCTACACCTTC. Amino acids: CASSGTGANYGYTF.